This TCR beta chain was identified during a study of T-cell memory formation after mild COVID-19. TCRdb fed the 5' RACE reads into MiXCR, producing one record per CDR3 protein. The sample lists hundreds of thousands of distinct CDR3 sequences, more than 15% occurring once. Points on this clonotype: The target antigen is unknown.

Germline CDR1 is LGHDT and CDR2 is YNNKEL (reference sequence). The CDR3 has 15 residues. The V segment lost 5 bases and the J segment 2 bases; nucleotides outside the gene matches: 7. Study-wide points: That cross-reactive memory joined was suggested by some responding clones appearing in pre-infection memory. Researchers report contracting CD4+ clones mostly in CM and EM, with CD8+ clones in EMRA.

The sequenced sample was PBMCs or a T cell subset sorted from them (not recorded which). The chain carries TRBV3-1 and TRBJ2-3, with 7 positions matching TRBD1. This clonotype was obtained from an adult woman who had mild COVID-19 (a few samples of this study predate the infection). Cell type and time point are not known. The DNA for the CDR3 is TGTGCCAGCAGCTCAACCGGGACAGACACAGATACGCAGTATTTT. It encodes CASSSTGTDTDTQYF.